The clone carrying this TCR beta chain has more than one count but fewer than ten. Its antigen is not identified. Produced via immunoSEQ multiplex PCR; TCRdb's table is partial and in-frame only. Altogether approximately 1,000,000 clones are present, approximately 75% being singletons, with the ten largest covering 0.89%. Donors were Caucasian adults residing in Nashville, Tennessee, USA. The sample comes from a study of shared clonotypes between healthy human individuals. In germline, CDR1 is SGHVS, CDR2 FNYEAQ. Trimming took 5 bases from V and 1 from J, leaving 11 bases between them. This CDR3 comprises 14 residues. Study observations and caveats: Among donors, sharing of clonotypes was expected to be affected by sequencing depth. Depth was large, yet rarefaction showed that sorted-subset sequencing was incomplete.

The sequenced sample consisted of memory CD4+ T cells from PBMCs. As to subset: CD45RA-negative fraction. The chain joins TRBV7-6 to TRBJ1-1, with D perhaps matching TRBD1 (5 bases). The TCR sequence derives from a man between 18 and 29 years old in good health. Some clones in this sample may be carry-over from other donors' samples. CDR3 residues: CASSLITGNTEAFF. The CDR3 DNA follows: TGTGCCAGCAGCCTCATTACAGGGAACACTGAAGCTTTCTTT.